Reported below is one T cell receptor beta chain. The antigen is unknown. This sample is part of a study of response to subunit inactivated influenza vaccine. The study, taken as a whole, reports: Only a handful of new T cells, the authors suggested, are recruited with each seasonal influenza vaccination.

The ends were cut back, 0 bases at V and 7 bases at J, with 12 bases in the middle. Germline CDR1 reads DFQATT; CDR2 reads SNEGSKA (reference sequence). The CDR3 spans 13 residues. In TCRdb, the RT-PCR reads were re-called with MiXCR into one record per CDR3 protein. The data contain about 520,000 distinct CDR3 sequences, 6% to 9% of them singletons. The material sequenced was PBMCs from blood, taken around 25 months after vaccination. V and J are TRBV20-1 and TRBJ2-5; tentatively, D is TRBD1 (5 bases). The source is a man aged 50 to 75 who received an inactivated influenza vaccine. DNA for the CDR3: TGCAGTGCTAGAGATTTAGGGGTCGGGACCCAGTACTTC. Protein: CSARDLGVGTQYF.